The 2 T cell receptor beta chains below come from one sample, sequenced in a study of T cells expressing NK-cell markers. No DNA is given; TCRdb re-called the 5' RACE reads and lists each CDR3 protein once. Its clone listing holds 500,000 to 700,000 distinct CDR3 sequences. The sequencing input was blood T cells: a sorted CD56 or NKG2C T cell subset, CD4+ or CD8+ T cells, or bulk PBMC T cells (not recorded which). These receptor sequences come from a man in his late teens or twenties in good health.

V usage is TRBV12-3 or TRBV12-4 and J usage is TRBJ1-3. The CDR3 has 16 residues. CDR3 protein: CASSPKLIQIGNTIYF.

The chain uses TRBV10-3 and TRBJ2-6; lacking DNA, the TRBD1 call made by TCRdb goes unchecked. The CDR3 covers 18 residues. Germline CDR1 reads ENHRY; CDR2 reads SYGVKD. The CDR3 sequence: CAINPGGGGSSGANVLTF.